The 2 T cell receptor beta chains below all came from one sample that was sequenced in a study of blood T cell repertoires in COVID-19. Some clones are missing from TCRdb's copy, which holds only in-frame ones; the method was immunoSEQ multiplex PCR. The repertoire holds approximately 350,000 clones, about four fifths seen once, with roughly 5.1% in the top ten. What was sequenced was PBMCs or T cells enriched from blood (not recorded which). The source is a woman between 45 and 65 years old who had recovered from COVID-19.

CDR3 sequence (DNA): TGTGCCATCAGGGAAACGAGGGCCACTGAAGCTTTCTTT. Its translation: CAIRETRATEAFF. This chain links TRBV10-3 with TRBJ1-1, with D unresolved. This CDR3 comprises 13 residues. Per the germline V gene, CDR1 is ENHRY and CDR2 is SYGVKD. V was cut by 6 bases and J by 4 bases, with 12 bases left in between.

The chain couples TRBV9 to TRBJ2-3, with TRBD2 matching over 10 bases. J lost 6 bases, V lost 0 bases, and 1 base had no gene match. The V gene's germline CDR1 is SGDLS and CDR2 YYNGEE. This CDR3 is 14 amino acids long. CDR3 sequence (DNA): TGTGCCAGCAGCGTAGGGGGACTAGCGGATACGCAGTATTTT. The encoded protein is CASSVGGLADTQYF.